One sample yielded the 32 T cell receptor beta chains listed below, sequenced in a study of blood T cell repertoires in COVID-19. The repertoire was sequenced with immunoSEQ multiplex PCR; TCRdb's copy has only in-frame clones and lacks some. Among approximately 470,000 clones, about nine tenths were seen once, and the ten largest hold around 0.64%. Source material: PBMCs or T cells enriched from blood (not recorded which). The receptors here all came from a woman aged 18 to 35 who had recovered from COVID-19.

The gene calls are TRBV24-1 and TRBJ1-2; 11 bases align to TRBD1. CDR1 and CDR2 (germline): KGHDR, SFDVKD. This CDR3 is 15 amino acids long. With V trimmed by 3 bases and J by 4 bases, 3 bases remained unmatched. The CDR3 sequence: CATSDPGQGGYGYTF. The CDR3 bases are TGTGCCACCAGTGATCCGGGACAGGGGGGCTATGGCTACACCTTC.

The chain is built from TRBV7-2 and TRBJ2-1, with TRBD2 identical over 7 bases. Germline loops: CDR1 SGHTA, CDR2 FQGNSA. The J segment lost 4 bases and the V segment lost 1 base, leaving 4 bases of the junction unmatched. The CDR3 sequence is 15 residues long. CDR3 loop: CASSLEASGYNEQFF. DNA of the CDR3: TGTGCCAGCAGCTTAGAAGCTAGCGGATACAATGAGCAGTTCTTC.

The chain employs TRBV19 and TRBJ2-3, with D hard to call. CDR3 length: 13 amino acids. The ends were cut back, 6 bases at V and 2 bases at J, with 9 bases in the middle. Germline CDR1 is LNHDA and CDR2 is SQIVND (reference sequence). The CDR3, as DNA: TGTGCCAGTAGCGCGCAACTCACAGATACGCAGTATTTT. This sequence encodes CASSAQLTDTQYF.

In regard to this clone: Other DNA sequences of this sample code for an identical CDR3. The genes are TRBV30 and TRBJ1-5; possible D gene TRBD1, 5 bases. The CDR3 totals 13 residues. V was trimmed by 2 bases and J by 4 bases, leaving 9 bases between them. Looked up from germline, CDR1 is GTSNPN and CDR2 is SVGIG (reference sequence). The CDR3 bases are TGTGCCTGGAGTCCCCAGGGTAATCAGCCCCAGCATTTT. As protein: CAWSPQGNQPQHF.

The chain has TRBV10-1 and TRBJ1-2; the match to TRBD1 covers 7 bases. Trimming cost V 2 bases and J 5 bases; bases outside gene matches: 8. This CDR3 spans 15 amino acids. CDR1 and CDR2 (germline): WNHNN, SYGVQD (reference sequence). The CDR3 DNA follows: TGCGCCAGCAGTGAGGGACAGGCGCCTTCTTATGGCTACACCTTC. Its protein product is CASSEGQAPSYGYTF.

The V gene is TRBV2, the J gene TRBJ2-5, with TRBD2 as a possible D gene (5 bases). The germline V and J ends were trimmed by 9 bases and 2 bases, with 10 bases remaining between them. The CDR3 is 12 amino acids. Germline V lookup: CDR1 SNHLY, CDR2 FYNNEI. The CDR3 sequence is CASTGVQETQYF. The CDR3 DNA reads as TGTGCCAGTACCGGGGTACAAGAGACCCAGTACTTC.

This sequence joins TRBV5-1 and TRBJ2-1; TRBD2 might be the D (6 bases). The CDR3 has 14 amino acids. Germline V gene lookup returns CDR1 SGHRS and CDR2 YFSETQ. V lost 0 bases, J lost 10 bases, and 14 bases lay in between. CDR3 region: CASSLEGGAGEQFF. CDR3 DNA sequence: TGCGCCAGCAGCTTGGAGGGCGGGGCGGGCGAGCAGTTCTTC.

The rearrangement joins TRBV5-6 to TRBJ1-6; 8 nucleotides line up with TRBD1. The CDR3 contains 15 residues. The ends lost 3 bases at V and 7 bases at J; junction bases unmatched: 6. CDR1 and CDR2 (germline): SGHDT, YYEEEE. The CDR3 sequence: CASSWAGGGNSPLHF. CDR3 nucleotide sequence: TGTGCCAGCAGCTGGGCAGGGGGCGGCAATTCACCCCTCCACTTT.

V and J are TRBV28 and TRBJ1-2, with D unclear. The CDR3 loop spans 16 amino acids. V was trimmed by 7 bases and J by 3 bases, leaving 21 bases between them. Germline CDR1 MDHEN, CDR2 SYDVKM. The CDR3 spells CASTLEETPRDYGYTF. CDR3 nucleotide sequence: TGTGCCAGCACCCTTGAGGAAACCCCTCGGGACTATGGCTACACCTTC.

The V call is TRBV5-5, the J call TRBJ2-1; 7 bases align to TRBD2. V gave up 1 base and J gave up 7 bases; unmatched junction bases: 5. The CDR3 is 14 residues long. Germline CDR1 and CDR2: SGHKS and YYEKEE (reference sequence). CDR3: CASSLTGGRNEQFF. The DNA of the CDR3 is TGTGCCAGCAGCTTGACCGGGGGGAGAAATGAGCAGTTCTTC. The full variable domain, with the rest looked up from reference TRBV5-5 and TRBJ2-1, is DAGVTQSPTHLIKTRGQQVTLRCSPISGHKSVSWYQQVLGQGPQFIFQYYEKEERGRGNFPDRFSARQFPNYSSELNVNALLLGDSALYLCASSLTGGRNEQFFGPGTRLTVL.

V and J are TRBV3-1 (or the pseudogene TRBV3-2) and TRBJ2-1; possible D gene TRBD1, 6 bases. There are 16 residues in the CDR3. Germline CDR1 LGHDT, CDR2 YNNKEL (reference sequence). V gave up 4 bases and J gave up 0 bases, with 13 bases separating them. The CDR3 nucleotides read TGTGCCAGCAGCCCTCGACAGGCGAGCTCCTACAATGAGCAGTTCTTC. It is translated as CASSPRQASSYNEQFF.

Comments on this clone: This same CDR3 is encoded by further DNA sequences in the sample. J is TRBJ1-5 and V is TRBV29-1; 8 nucleotides align to TRBD1. The CDR3 runs 12 residues. CDR1 and CDR2 from the germline V gene are SQVTM and ANQGSEA. V dropped 6 bases and J dropped 7; count of bases not matched to a gene: 5. The CDR3 region is CSVRTGGQPQHF. CDR3 coding DNA: TGCAGCGTCCGAACAGGGGGGCAGCCCCAGCATTTT.

The genes are TRBV5-5 and TRBJ1-1, with D unresolved. CDR1 and CDR2 from the germline V gene are SGHKS and YYEKEE (reference sequence). The V gene lost 1 base and the J gene lost 0 bases, with 10 bases spanning the gap. CDR3 size: 15 residues. CDR3 bases: TGTGCCAGCAGCTTGTTACGGGGAATGAACACTGAAGCTTTCTTT. Encoded protein: CASSLLRGMNTEAFF.

V usage is TRBV6-5 and J usage is TRBJ2-4, with D perhaps matching TRBD2 (6 bases). Looked up from germline, CDR1 is MNHEY and CDR2 is SVGAGI. Trimming cost V 8 bases and J 0 bases, with 11 bases left between them. This CDR3 region has 14 residues. The CDR3 is CASSRGLAKNIQYF. The CDR3 DNA follows: TGTGCCAGCTCTAGGGGACTAGCCAAAAACATTCAGTACTTC.

This chain joins TRBV29-1 and TRBJ2-3; weak D call: TRBD1 (6 bases). Trimming shortened V by 3 bases and J by 3 bases, and 16 bases separated the two germline ends. The germline V gene has CDR1 SQVTM and CDR2 ANQGSEA. This CDR3 has 15 amino acids. This CDR3 is CSVDLNRALTDTQYF. The CDR3 DNA is TGCAGCGTTGACTTAAACAGGGCTCTAACAGATACGCAGTATTTT.

CDR3 DNA sequence: TGTGCCAGTAGTCCTCTGGGAGGGGATTCACCCCTCCACTTT. Protein sequence: CASSPLGGDSPLHF. This rearrangement joins TRBV19 to TRBJ1-6, with TRBD1 as a possible D gene (5 bases). There are 14 residues in the CDR3. From germline, CDR1 is LNHDA and CDR2 SQIVND (reference sequence). Trimming left V 5 bases short and J 8 bases short, with 13 bases between.

The gene calls are TRBV7-3 and TRBJ2-3; a weak D match, TRBD1 (5 bases). Looked up from germline, CDR1 is SGHTA and CDR2 is FQGTGA. Deletions cut 6 bases from V and 7 bases from J, with 14 bases between. CDR3 size: 13 residues. CDR3: CASRPNLGHTQYF. The CDR3 DNA reads as TGTGCCAGCAGGCCCAATTTGGGGCATACGCAGTATTTT.

This chain links TRBV6-5 with TRBJ1-2; tentatively, D is TRBD1 (6 bases). Deletions cut 6 bases from V and 7 bases from J, with 18 bases between. The CDR3 has 14 amino acids. In germline, CDR1 is MNHEY, CDR2 SVGAGI. The CDR3 protein is CASSSEDRWRGYTF. CDR3 nucleotides: TGTGCCAGCAGCTCAGAAGACAGGTGGCGTGGCTACACCTTC.

A remark on this clone: Relative to the germline gene, one junction end is altered; a read error may explain this. CDR3: CASKRSSGGAESQYF. The CDR3 DNA reads TGTGCCAGCAAAAGGAGCAGCGGGGGGGCCGAGAGCCAGTACTTC. The gene calls are TRBV2 and TRBJ2-5; TRBD2 matches at 10 bases. This CDR3 contains 15 residues. The germline V gene encodes CDR1 SNHLY and CDR2 FYNNEI.

The chain joins TRBV18 to TRBJ1-5; 8 nucleotides align to TRBD1. This CDR3 region has 13 residues. The J segment lost 8 bases and the V segment lost 3 bases, leaving 3 bases of the junction unmatched. Germline CDR1 and CDR2: KGHSH and LQKENI. The CDR3 DNA follows: TGTGCCAGCTCACCGGACAGGGAGGAGCCCCAGCATTTT. As protein: CASSPDREEPQHF.

This chain joins TRBV2 and TRBJ2-7, with 9 bases that match TRBD1. V lost 7 bases, J lost 4 bases, and 5 bases stayed unmatched. CDR1 and CDR2 (germline): SNHLY, FYNNEI. The CDR3 is 13 residues long. The chain's CDR3 is CASNTGGPYEQYF. The CDR3 DNA sequence: TGTGCCAGCAATACAGGGGGCCCATACGAGCAGTACTTC. The whole variable domain, filled in from reference TRBV2 and TRBJ2-7, reads EPEVTQTPSHQVTQMGQEVILRCVPISNHLYFYWYRQILGQKVEFLVSFYNNEISEKSEIFDDQFSVERPDGSNFTLKIRSTKLEDSAMYFCASNTGGPYEQYFGPGTRLTVT.

The J gene is TRBJ2-3, the V gene TRBV25-1; TRBD1 matches 8 bases. The CDR3 is 17 amino acids. Germline V gene data show CDR1 as MGHDK and CDR2 as SYGVNS. After removal of 0 bases from V and 2 bases from J, the junction contained 7 bases not matched to a gene. CDR3 sequence: CASSEYETGDFTDTQYF. CDR3 in DNA: TGTGCCAGCAGTGAATATGAGACAGGGGACTTCACAGATACGCAGTATTTT. The complete variable domain, with remaining parts taken from reference TRBV25-1 and TRBJ2-3, reads EADIYQTPRYLVIGTGKKITLECSQTMGHDKMYWYQQDPGMELHLIHYSYGVNSTEKGDLSSESTVSRIRTEHFPLTLESARPSHTSQYLCASSEYETGDFTDTQYFGPGTRLTVL.

This chain links TRBV7-8 with TRBJ1-1; possibly TRBD1 for D (5 bases). This CDR3 has 14 residues. Germline-derived CDR1 and CDR2 are SGHVS and FQNEAQ. The V gene lost 7 bases and the J gene lost 4 bases, with 16 bases spanning the gap. CDR3 protein: CASTYRDGGTEAFF. The CDR3 bases are TGTGCCAGCACCTATAGGGACGGGGGCACTGAAGCTTTCTTT. The full variable domain, in which reference TRBV7-8 and TRBJ1-1 provide the parts outside the CDR3, is GAGVSQSPRYKVAKRGQDVALRCDPISGHVSLFWYQQALGQGPEFLTYFQNEAQLDKSGLPSDRFFAERPEGSVSTLKIQRTQQEDSAVYLCASTYRDGGTEAFFGQGTRLTVV.

The chain couples TRBV30 to TRBJ2-3; D unclear. CDR1 is GTSNPN and CDR2 is SVGIG in the germline V gene (reference sequence). This CDR3 has 17 amino acids. V was pared by 0 bases and J by 2 bases, with 18 bases between. The CDR3 nucleotides read TGTGCCTGGAGTGTACAACGTCGAGGAACATTCACAGATACGCAGTATTTT. The encoded protein is CAWSVQRRGTFTDTQYF.

Regarding this clone: The junction differs from germline at one of its ends, possibly a read error. The J gene is TRBJ1-1, the V gene TRBV3-1 (or the pseudogene TRBV3-2); D not certain. This CDR3 is 14 amino acids long. Germline lookup yields CDR1 LGHDT and CDR2 YNNKEL (reference sequence). The CDR3 nucleotides read TGTGCCAGCAGCCAAGATAGAATGAACCCTGAAGCTTTCTTT. It is translated as CASSQDRMNPEAFF.

The rearrangement links TRBV2 to TRBJ1-3, with D possibly being TRBD1 (6 bases). This CDR3 contains 13 residues. The V gene's germline CDR1 is SNHLY and CDR2 FYNNEI. The V end lost 4 bases, the J end lost 4 bases, and 8 bases lay between the germline ends. DNA of the CDR3: TGTGCCAGCAGTGCAGGACAGGGAAACACCATATATTTT. Translation: CASSAGQGNTIYF.

V is TRBV19 and J is TRBJ1-1; no clear D gene. Germline loops: CDR1 LNHDA, CDR2 SQIVND (reference sequence). This CDR3 has 15 amino acids. Trimming left V 6 bases short and J 7 bases short, with 21 bases between. The CDR3 DNA reads TGTGCCAGTAGGCCAAGCCCGGCGGGGTCTATTGAAGCTTTCTTT. Protein: CASRPSPAGSIEAFF. The full variable domain, in which reference TRBV19 and TRBJ1-1 provide the parts outside the CDR3, is DGGITQSPKYLFRKEGQNVTLSCEQNLNHDAMYWYRQDPGQGLRLIYYSQIVNDFQKGDIAEGYSVSREKKESFPLTVTSAQKNPTAFYLCASRPSPAGSIEAFFGQGTRLTVV.

The chain joins TRBV10-3 to TRBJ1-6; 10 bases align to TRBD1. Germline loops: CDR1 ENHRY, CDR2 SYGVKD. The trim removed 4 bases at V and 0 bases at J, leaving 9 bases unmatched. The CDR3 length is 19 residues. CDR3 coding DNA: TGTGCCATCAGTGGGCGAGCCGGGACAGGGGCCTCCTATAATTCACCCCTCCACTTT. Translating gives CAISGRAGTGASYNSPLHF.

The chain recombines TRBV2 with TRBJ1-5; D is undetermined. V lost 6 bases and J lost 6, with 9 bases in between. The CDR3 sequence is 12 residues long. CDR1 and CDR2 from the germline V gene are SNHLY and FYNNEI. The CDR3 loop reads CASRQTGQPQHF. The CDR3 region has the DNA TGTGCCAGCAGGCAGACGGGTCAGCCCCAGCATTTT.

Only a few counts were recorded for this clone. The chain joins TRBV14 to TRBJ1-4; TRBD1 matches 9 bases. The V segment lost 3 bases and the J segment 1 base; nucleotides outside the gene matches: 6. The germline V gene encodes CDR1 SGHDN and CDR2 FVKESK. This CDR3 region has 17 residues. The CDR3 loop reads CASSQNRGRGTNEKLFF. CDR3 DNA: TGTGCCAGCAGCCAGAACAGGGGGCGCGGAACTAATGAAAAACTGTTTTTT.

V usage is TRBV28 and J usage is TRBJ1-2, with 8 bases identical to TRBD1. This CDR3 spans 20 amino acids. Trimming at V came to 1 base and at J to 7 bases, leaving 23 bases not matched to a gene. In germline, CDR1 is MDHEN, CDR2 SYDVKM. The CDR3 sequence is CASSLYGGPLDRGGRGGYTF. CDR3 bases: TGTGCCAGCAGTTTATATGGGGGACCCCTAGACAGGGGTGGACGCGGTGGCTACACCTTC.

This chain joins TRBV28 and TRBJ1-4; D not certain. The V gene's germline CDR1 is MDHEN and CDR2 SYDVKM. The CDR3 consists of 11 residues. V was clipped by 7 bases and J by 10 bases, with 10 bases between them. CDR3 DNA: TGTGCCAGCACTCGGGAGGGAAAACTGTTTTTT. This sequence encodes CASTREGKLFF.